A selection of T cell receptor beta chains follows, all from one sample in a study of T cells in narcolepsy. Assay: immunoSEQ multiplex PCR; the TCRdb copy retains only in-frame clones and omits some. This sample has under 40,000 clones; roughly four fifths occur once, and the top ten carry roughly 0.7%. The sequencing input was memory (CD45RA-) CD4+ T cells from blood. Every receptor here comes from a human donor in good health. Both conserved end residues are part of each CDR3. A D gene is named only where the DNA matches it firmly. A row's size may be missing; if present it is once, few, many or a size class.

size: NA
D: TRBD1
J: TRBJ1-4
V: TRBV28
DNA: TGTGCCAGCAGTTTAAATCGGGGACAGGGGGGAGAAAAACTGTTTTTT
CDR3: CASSLNRGQGGEKLFF

size: NA
D: NA
J: TRBJ2-2
V: TRBV4-3
DNA: TGCGCCAGCAGCCAACTCCCCCGGGGGCGAGCCGGGGAGCTGTTTTTT
CDR3: CASSQLPRGRAGELFF

size: NA
D: TRBD1
J: TRBJ1-5
V: TRBV19
DNA: TGTGCCAGTAGTATTTTTTCCGGGACAGGGGGGAATCAGCCCCAGCATTTT
CDR3: CASSIFSGTGGNQPQHF

size: NA
D: TRBD1
J: TRBJ1-3
V: TRBV6-1
DNA: TGTGCCGGAAGGACAGGCGTCTCTGGAAACACCATATATTTT
CDR3: CAGRTGVSGNTIYF

size: NA
D: TRBD1
J: TRBJ1-4
V: TRBV5-6
DNA: TGTGCCAGCAGCTTGTTTGGGACAGGGAAGCGGGCATCTAATGAAAAACTGTTTTTT
CDR3: CASSLFGTGKRASNEKLFF

size: once
D: TRBD2
J: TRBJ2-3
V: TRBV19
DNA: TGTGCCAGTAGTAAAGGCCCAATCTCGGGGGGGCCCTCGGATACGCAGTATTTT
CDR3: CASSKGPISGGPSDTQYF

size: NA
D: NA
J: TRBJ1-3
V: TRBV5-1
DNA: TGCGCCAGCAGCGGGGGACGCTCTGGAAACACCATATATTTT
CDR3: CASSGGRSGNTIYF

size: few
D: NA
J: TRBJ1-1
V: TRBV23-1
DNA: TGCGCCAGCAGCCTACAAAACCTATCAGGGACTGAAGCTTTCTTT
CDR3: CASSLQNLSGTEAFF

size: NA
D: NA
J: TRBJ1-3
V: TRBV6-5
DNA: TGTGCCAGCAGTTACTCGGGAGGCTACTCTGGAAACACCATATATTTT
CDR3: CASSYSGGYSGNTIYF

size: NA
D: NA
J: TRBJ1-1
V: TRBV11-3
DNA: TGTGCCAGCAGCCATACTGGAACTGAAGCTTTCTTT
CDR3: CASSHTGTEAFF

size: once
D: TRBD1
J: TRBJ1-2
V: TRBV7-6
DNA: TGTGCCAGCAGTTCCCAGAGGACAGGATCCCTCGGCGGCTACACCTTC
CDR3: CASSSQRTGSLGGYTF

size: once
D: NA
J: TRBJ2-3
V: TRBV4-2
DNA: TGTGCCAGCAGCCAAGTGGGGGTCAGCACAGATACGCAGTATTTT
CDR3: CASSQVGVSTDTQYF

size: NA
D: TRBD2
J: TRBJ2-1
V: TRBV4-3
DNA: TGCGCCAGCAGCCAAGATTCTGGAGCGGGGGGCTACAATGAGCAGTTCTTC
CDR3: CASSQDSGAGGYNEQFF

size: NA
D: NA
J: TRBJ2-3
V: TRBV7-2
DNA: TGTGCCAGCAGCTTAGTACAGATAGATACGCAGTATTTT
CDR3: CASSLVQIDTQYF

size: NA
D: NA
J: TRBJ2-5
V: TRBV4-1
DNA: TGCGCCAGCAGCCAACGGGACGGGGAGACCCAGTACTTC
CDR3: CASSQRDGETQYF

size: NA
D: TRBD1
J: TRBJ2-2
V: TRBV9
DNA: TGTGCCAGCAGCGTAGCTGGACAGGGGGGCGGGGAGCTGTTTTTT
CDR3: CASSVAGQGGGELFF

size: NA
D: NA
J: TRBJ1-5
V: TRBV5-1
DNA: TGCGCCAGCAGCTTGGGTACGGCCGATAATCAGCCCCAGCATTTT
CDR3: CASSLGTADNQPQHF

size: NA
D: NA
J: TRBJ1-3
V: TRBV15
DNA: TGTGCCACCAGCAGAGGGGACTCTGGAAACACCATATATTTT
CDR3: CATSRGDSGNTIYF

size: NA
D: TRBD1
J: TRBJ2-1
V: TRBV19
DNA: TGTGCCAGTAAGACAGGGGCTACCAATGAGCAGTTCTTC
CDR3: CASKTGATNEQFF

size: NA
D: NA
J: TRBJ2-7
V: TRBV7-6
DNA: TGTGCCAGCAGCTGGGGGGAAAACGAGCAGTACTTC
CDR3: CASSWGENEQYF

size: NA
D: NA
J: TRBJ1-2
V: TRBV14
DNA: TGTGCCAGCAGCCAAGAAATTTTCGGTGGCTACACCTTC
CDR3: CASSQEIFGGYTF